The entry below gives a single TCR beta chain sequence along with its context. The antigen remains unidentified. The sample originates from a study of Ad26.COV2.S vaccination and SARS-CoV-2 variants. On the study more broadly: Donor was assigned to the Ad26.COV2.S arm of trial COV1001. The authors gave Ad26.COV2.S intramuscularly, either once or twice 56 days apart. Study-level findings and limits: The placebo group had lower spike-specific TCR breadth than the vaccine recipients did.

Treatment here: over 15 received Ad26.COV2.S at low or high dose, single or two shots; several received placebo; per-sample allocation not given. Material that was analyzed had been drawn on day 63 after the first vaccine or placebo injection. Data came from immunoSEQ multiplex PCR; TCRdb stores just in-frame clones and leaves some out. Among about 480,000 clones listed, about 83% were seen once. CDR1 and CDR2 (germline): SEHNR, FQNEAQ (reference sequence). The CDR3 has 15 residues. Trimming cost V 2 bases and J 1 base, with 9 bases left between them. The material was peripheral blood, obtained in a trial of Ad26.COV2.S vaccine versus placebo. This rearrangement joins TRBV7-9 to TRBJ1-5; D might be TRBD1 (6 bases). The receptor comes from a person aged 18-65 years who received the Ad26.COV2.S COVID-19 vaccine or a placebo. CDR3: CASSLRTVSNQPQHF. The CDR3 DNA follows: TGTGCCAGCAGCTTAAGGACAGTGAGCAATCAGCCCCAGCATTTT.